This T cell receptor beta chain was recorded in a study of OX40 agonist ivuxolimab in advanced cancers. Trimming at V came to 4 bases and at J to 4 bases, leaving 7 bases not matched to a gene. Germline CDR1 MNHEY, CDR2 SVGAGI. There are 15 residues in the CDR3. Clones were sequenced by immunoSEQ multiplex PCR, and TCRdb holds only the in-frame ones, with some missing. The sample includes roughly 96,000 clones, roughly four fifths seen only once; the top ten take approximately 6.3%. The TCR originated in an adult with an advanced solid tumor such as melanoma, head and neck, liver or kidney cancer. Sequenced here: CD4+ or CD8+ T cells sorted from blood, sampled in a trial of the OX40 agonist ivuxolimab. The gene calls are TRBV6-5 and TRBJ2-4; 7 bases are shared with TRBD1. DNA of the CDR3: TGTGCCAGCAGTTCCTCGACAGGGATTAAAAACATTCAGTACTTC. Translated, it gives CASSSSTGIKNIQYF.